Sequencing of this T cell receptor (beta chain) was carried out in a study of OX40 agonist ivuxolimab in advanced cancers. V was clipped by 2 bases and J by 7 bases; unmatched bases: 6. The length of the CDR3 is 15 residues. In germline, CDR1 is MRHNA, CDR2 SNTAGT. The method was immunoSEQ multiplex PCR; TCRdb's version includes in-frame clones alone and lacks a portion of them. Of 70,000 or so clones in the sample, more than 80% are singletons; the top ten hold approximately 1.1%. Sequencing was performed on CD4+ or CD8+ T cells sorted from blood, taken in a trial of the OX40 agonist ivuxolimab. The TCR originated in an adult with an advanced solid tumor such as melanoma, head and neck, liver or kidney cancer. The chain recombines TRBV6-4 with TRBJ2-1; 9 bases agree with TRBD2. CDR3 sequence: CASSDSGGRGNEQFF. In DNA, the CDR3 is TGTGCCAGCAGTGACAGCGGGGGGCGGGGTAATGAGCAGTTCTTC.